This T cell receptor (beta chain) was observed in a study of blood T cell repertoires in COVID-19. Study-level background: PBMCs, B-cell-depleted T cells, or T cells were the source of the cDNA or gDNA that made up the material.

Assay used: immunoSEQ multiplex PCR; TCRdb lists only in-frame clones, some missing. The data show 98,000 or so clones, 60% to 85% seen once. The sequence came from a woman aged 40 to 50 with acute or convalescent COVID-19. The sequenced sample consisted of peripheral blood.

The CDR3 reads CASRQGADNIQYF. In nucleotides, the CDR3 is TGTGCCAGCAGACAGGGGGCGGACAACATTCAGTACTTC. The chain combines TRBV2 with TRBJ2-4; 9 bases match TRBD1. The CDR3 extends over 13 amino acids. J was trimmed by 7 bases and V by 6 bases; bases with no gene match: 4. The germline V gene encodes CDR1 SNHLY and CDR2 FYNNEI.